This TCR beta chain comes out of a study of blood T cell repertoires in COVID-19. Clones were sequenced by immunoSEQ multiplex PCR, and TCRdb holds only the in-frame ones, with some missing. The table records 100,000 to 150,000 clones, around nine tenths of them present only once. The length of the CDR3 is 14 residues. Germline V gene sequence: CDR1 SNHLY, CDR2 FYNNEI. V gave up 10 bases and J gave up 3 bases; unmatched junction bases: 10. Sequencing used peripheral blood. This clonotype was obtained from a woman older than 75 with acute or convalescent COVID-19. J is TRBJ1-2 and V is TRBV2; 8 positions agree with TRBD1. CDR3 sequence: CAKIGQGLDYGYTF. The CDR3 nucleotides read TGTGCCAAAATCGGACAGGGCCTTGACTATGGCTACACCTTC. The whole variable domain, filled in from reference TRBV2 and TRBJ1-2, reads EPEVTQTPSHQVTQMGQEVILRCVPISNHLYFYWYRQILGQKVEFLVSFYNNEISEKSEIFDDQFSVERPDGSNFTLKIRSTKLEDSAMYFCAKIGQGLDYGYTFGSGTRLTVV.